This T cell receptor (beta chain) emerged from a study of T cells in localized non-small cell lung cancer. The assay was immunoSEQ multiplex PCR, and TCRdb's table has in-frame clones only and misses some. Of nearly 25,000 clones listed, about 90% are singletons. Trimming at V came to 4 bases and at J to 0 bases, leaving 6 bases not matched to a gene. The germline gives CDR1 MDHEN, CDR2 SYDVKM. The CDR3 covers 16 residues. The study, taken as a whole, reports: Maximal T cell clonality occurred in uninvolved adjacent lung, with tumor ranking below it. With higher T cell density in blood came longer overall survival. Heterogeneity cannot be ruled out, as sequencing used one tumor region only.

Comments on this clone: What it binds is not known.

This receptor was taken from a male donor older than 55 with stage II squamous cell lung carcinoma. The starting material was peripheral blood, obtained before any cancer treatment. The chain has TRBV28 and TRBJ1-5; 7 nucleotides agree with TRBD1. This CDR3 reads CASSSSQGDSNQPQHF. The CDR3 coding sequence is TGTGCCAGCAGTTCTAGTCAGGGGGATAGCAATCAGCCCCAGCATTTT.